The clone carrying this T cell receptor (beta chain) appeared a few times. Its cognate antigen is unknown. Primed by a sample-barcoded 5' primer and a J-beta primer mix, a second PCR proceeded for about 7 to 12 cycles. TCRdb reanalysed the 5' RACE reads using MiXCR and keeps one entry per CDR3 protein. In the table there are some 800,000 distinct CDR3 sequences, about 25% of which are singletons. The sample comes from a study of blood T cells in healthy people across ages. General study results and limits: Across the age range, TCR beta diversity per million T cells fell in a roughly linear way. It was not known whether donors were CMV positive (a possible confounder of expanded clonotype changes).

J gave up 3 bases and V 4 bases, and 5 bases lay outside the gene matches. Germline CDR1 is MNHEY and CDR2 is SVGEGT. The CDR3 is made up of 14 amino acids. Each donor gave 9.5 to 10 milliliters of peripheral blood. The same sample was also used in a study of T cells of mothers and their children.

This TCR came from a boy between 10 and 17 years old in good health. The sample taken for sequencing was blood. The chain is built from TRBV6-2 or TRBV6-3 and TRBJ2-7; TRBD2 matches 8 bases. CDR3 residues: CASSSAGGLYEQYF. Here the CDR3 DNA reads TGTGCCAGCAGTTCGGCGGGGGGCCTCTACGAGCAGTACTTC.